These 24 T cell receptor beta chains were sequenced from one sample in a study of T cell responses to AZD1222 COVID-19 vaccine. Clones were sequenced by immunoSEQ multiplex PCR, and TCRdb holds only the in-frame ones, with some missing. The table includes about 140,000 clones, about 90% detected once. The sequenced sample was peripheral blood, obtained on day 0 of AZD1222 vaccination. The receptors originated from an adult in good health.

The chain has TRBV7-7 and TRBJ2-2, with a tentative D call TRBD2 (5 bases). From germline, CDR1 is SSHAT and CDR2 FNYEAQ (reference sequence). The CDR3 spans 16 residues. With 5 bases removed from V and 6 bases from J, the gap between germline ends came to 19 bases. The CDR3 here is CASSVRGREVAGELFF. The CDR3, as DNA: TGTGCCAGCAGCGTACGTGGGAGAGAGGTGGCCGGGGAGCTGTTTTTT.

As DNA, the CDR3 is TGTGCCAGCAGCTTACGAACTTTTAACGGGGCGGCCCGAGGAAACACCATATATTTT. Its translation is CASSLRTFNGAARGNTIYF. This sequence joins TRBV7-6 and TRBJ1-3; possible D gene TRBD1, 5 bases. This CDR3 contains 19 residues. Germline assignment: CDR1 SGHVS and CDR2 FNYEAQ. V lost 2 bases, J lost 4 bases, and 24 bases lay in between.

The V gene is TRBV28, the J gene TRBJ2-7; D is perhaps TRBD2 (6 bases). The CDR3 loop spans 15 amino acids. Germline V lookup: CDR1 MDHEN, CDR2 SYDVKM. Trimming took 4 bases from V and 0 from J, leaving 13 bases between them. CDR3 DNA: TGTGCCAGCAGTTCCGTAGCGGTAAGCTCCTACGAGCAGTACTTC. Its protein product is CASSSVAVSSYEQYF.

CDR3 region: CASSLLFDGYTF. In DNA form, the CDR3 reads TGTGCCAGCAGCTTGTTGTTTGATGGCTACACCTTC. The genes are TRBV7-9 and TRBJ1-2; D is unclear. Germline V gene lookup returns CDR1 SEHNR and CDR2 FQNEAQ (reference sequence). The CDR3 loop spans 12 amino acids. V gave up 3 bases and J gave up 6 bases, with 8 bases separating them.

The chain is built from TRBV7-2 and TRBJ1-1; no clear D gene. Germline V gene lookup returns CDR1 SGHTA and CDR2 FQGNSA. V was clipped by 5 bases and J by 4 bases, with 8 bases between them. The length of the CDR3 is 12 residues. CDR3 bases: TGTGCCAGCAGCCTATCCGGCACTGAAGCTTTCTTT. It yields the protein CASSLSGTEAFF.

The V and J genes are TRBV6-5 and TRBJ1-5; weak D call: TRBD1 (5 bases). The germline V and J ends were trimmed by 6 bases and 7 bases, with 13 bases remaining between them. Germline CDR1 reads MNHEY; CDR2 reads SVGAGI. This CDR3 is 13 amino acids long. DNA for the CDR3: TGTGCCAGCAGAATGACAGTGTGGCAGCCCCAGCATTTT. Translation gives CASRMTVWQPQHF.

This clone was recorded only once. V and J are TRBV4-1 and TRBJ2-2, with D perhaps given as TRBD1 or TRBD2 (5 bases each). The CDR3 spans 16 residues. V was trimmed by 4 bases and J by 1 base, leaving 13 bases between them. Germline loops: CDR1 MGHRA, CDR2 YSYEKL. The CDR3 DNA reads as TGCGCCAGCAGCCGAGTGGGACCGGGGAACACCGGGGAGCTGTTTTTT. Its protein product is CASSRVGPGNTGELFF.

This rearrangement joins TRBV28 to TRBJ2-5; 9 bases fit TRBD2. V dropped 7 bases and J dropped 5; count of bases not matched to a gene: 11. This CDR3 contains 15 residues. The germline gives CDR1 MDHEN, CDR2 SYDVKM. As DNA, the CDR3 is TGTGCCAGCATAAAAAGGACTAGCGCCGGGGAGACCCAGTACTTC. Protein: CASIKRTSAGETQYF.

This clone was seen just once. V and J are TRBV30 and TRBJ2-7; D gene unclear. Deletions cut 1 base from V and 12 bases from J, with 13 bases between. The CDR3 runs to 11 residues. Germline values: CDR1 GTSNPN, CDR2 SVGIG (reference sequence). CDR3 sequence (DNA): TGTGCCTGGAGTGGGGGTACAGTTCCGTACTTC. This encodes CAWSGGTVPYF.

As regards this clone: A much larger clone lies one base from this, so it may be a read error. The V and J genes are TRBV2 and TRBJ1-1, with D unclear. V was clipped by 7 bases and J by 1 base, with 4 bases between them. The CDR3 contains 11 residues. The germline CDR1 and CDR2 sequences are SNHLY and FYNNEI. The CDR3 is CASTTNTEAFF. The CDR3 coding sequence is TGTGCCAGCACCACGAACACTGAAGCTTTCTTT.

The rearrangement links TRBV18 to TRBJ1-4; D gene unclear. CDR3 size: 15 residues. CDR1 is KGHSH and CDR2 is LQKENI in the germline V gene. V shed 3 bases and J shed 8 bases, with 16 bases lying between them. CDR3 sequence reads: CASSPLQSPVEKLFF. CDR3 bases: TGTGCCAGCTCACCCTTACAATCTCCGGTCGAAAAACTGTTTTTT.

CDR3 amino acids: CAWSSNSGNQPQHF. Written as DNA, the CDR3 is TGTGCCTGGAGTTCTAATAGCGGCAATCAGCCCCAGCATTTT. The chain is built from TRBV30 and TRBJ1-5; D unclear. CDR1 is GTSNPN, CDR2 SVGIG, per germline (reference sequence). V was trimmed by 2 bases and J by 2 bases, leaving 10 bases between them. This CDR3 is 14 amino acids long.

This sequence joins TRBV7-3 and TRBJ2-7; possibly TRBD2 for D (5 bases). This CDR3 comprises 13 residues. Germline loops: CDR1 SGHTA, CDR2 FQGTGA. V lost 5 bases to trimming and J lost 6 bases, with 14 bases between them. The chain's CDR3 is CASSRTGNGEQYF. CDR3 DNA sequence: TGTGCCAGCAGCAGGACCGGGAATGGCGAGCAGTACTTC.

The chain combines TRBV10-1 with TRBJ2-2; D might be TRBD2 (5 bases). The germline V gene has CDR1 WNHNN and CDR2 SYGVQD (reference sequence). The V and J ends lost 6 bases and 7 bases respectively, with 9 bases between them. There are 12 residues in the CDR3. CDR3 coding DNA: TGCGCCAGCAGCGAGGGTTACGGGGAGCTGTTTTTT. This encodes CASSEGYGELFF.

The chain carries TRBV11-2 and TRBJ1-3; 7 nucleotides line up with TRBD1. J gave up 7 bases and V 3 bases, and 3 bases lay outside the gene matches. Per the germline V gene, CDR1 is SGHAT and CDR2 is FQNNGV. The CDR3 length is 13 residues. CDR3 region: CASSLTGQNTIYF. The CDR3 nucleotides are TGTGCCAGCAGCTTGACAGGGCAGAACACCATATATTTT.

J is TRBJ2-3 and V is TRBV7-9, with D possibly being TRBD1 or TRBD2 (5 bases each). The CDR3 is made up of 17 amino acids. Germline V CDR1 and CDR2: SEHNR, FQNEAQ (reference sequence). The germline V and J ends were trimmed by 4 bases and 6 bases, with 23 bases remaining between them. For the CDR3, the DNA is TGTGCCAGCAGCTATACCGCTTGGGGGACCACCGTGGATACGCAGTATTTT. It translates to CASSYTAWGTTVDTQYF.

The V gene is TRBV9, the J gene TRBJ1-1; D is uncertain. CDR1 and CDR2 from the germline V gene are SGDLS and YYNGEE. This CDR3 has 14 residues. V was cut by 0 bases and J by 10 bases, with 16 bases left in between. Written as DNA, the CDR3 is TGTGCCAGCAGCGTAGACCCAGGCGGGATGAGAGCTTTCTTT. Protein product: CASSVDPGGMRAFF.

The rearrangement uses TRBV10-3 and TRBJ2-1, with 7 positions matching TRBD2. CDR3 size: 16 residues. Germline CDR1 reads ENHRY; CDR2 reads SYGVKD. V lost 6 bases and J lost 8; bases outside the gene matches: 16. The CDR3 is CAIRKNLAESRDEQFF. CDR3 in DNA: TGTGCCATCAGAAAAAACCTAGCGGAGAGCAGGGATGAGCAGTTCTTC.

The J gene is TRBJ1-2, the V gene TRBV27; D perhaps matches TRBD1 (5 bases). With 3 bases removed from V and 8 bases from J, the gap between germline ends came to 16 bases. Germline V gives CDR1 MNHEY, CDR2 SMNVEV (reference sequence). The CDR3 extends over 14 amino acids. The CDR3 sequence: CASSFEGRAHGYTF. CDR3 bases: TGTGCCAGCAGTTTTGAGGGCAGGGCTCACGGCTACACCTTC.

This chain joins TRBV7-2 and TRBJ1-4; the D is unclear. Germline V gives CDR1 SGHTA, CDR2 FQGNSA. This CDR3 comprises 13 residues. V dropped 2 bases and J dropped 7 bases, with 8 bases sitting between them. CDR3 sequence reads: CASSLFSSEKLFF. The DNA of the CDR3 is TGTGCCAGCAGCTTATTCAGTAGTGAAAAACTGTTTTTT.

The J gene is TRBJ2-7, the V gene TRBV7-6; 7 bases agree with TRBD1. Germline V gene lookup returns CDR1 SGHVS and CDR2 FNYEAQ. The junction had 13 bases not matched to a gene; V was cut back by 4 bases and J by 4 bases. The CDR3 sequence is 16 residues long. The CDR3 loop reads CASSSLTLSDRYEQYF. In nucleotides, the CDR3 is TGTGCCAGCAGCTCATTAACCCTCTCGGACAGGTACGAGCAGTACTTC. Supplemented by reference TRBV7-6 and TRBJ2-7, the full variable domain reads GAGVSQSPRYKVTKRGQDVALRCDPISGHVSLYWYRQALGQGPEFLTYFNYEAQQDKSGLPNDRFSAERPEGSISTLTIQRTEQRDSAMYRCASSSLTLSDRYEQYFGPGTRLTVT.

The V and J genes are TRBV5-5 and TRBJ1-5, with D perhaps TRBD1 (5 bases). V was shortened by 0 bases and J by 5 bases, with 9 bases between the two germline ends. Looked up from germline, CDR1 is SGHKS and CDR2 is YYEKEE (reference sequence). The CDR3 runs 14 residues. Here the CDR3 reads CASSLATGDQPQHF. The CDR3 bases are TGTGCCAGCAGCTTGGCCACAGGAGATCAGCCCCAGCATTTT.

The chain is built from TRBV28 and TRBJ2-7; D may be TRBD1 (5 bases). Germline values: CDR1 MDHEN, CDR2 SYDVKM. V was cut by 5 bases and J by 0 bases, with 11 bases left in between. The CDR3 contains 14 residues. CDR3 sequence reads: CASSRTSLSYEQYF. The CDR3 DNA reads as TGTGCCAGCAGTCGGACAAGCCTCTCCTACGAGCAGTACTTC. Combining the CDR3 with reference TRBV28 and TRBJ2-7 gives the whole variable domain DVKVTQSSRYLVKRTGEKVFLECVQDMDHENMFWYRQDPGLGLRLIYFSYDVKMKEKGDIPEGYSVSREKKERFSLILESASTNQTSMYLCASSRTSLSYEQYFGPGTRLTVT.

The genes are TRBV10-1 and TRBJ1-1; no reliable D call. The CDR3 totals 15 residues. The V end was cut by 0 bases, the J end by 3 bases, with 11 bases between. Germline CDR1 is WNHNN and CDR2 is SYGVQD (reference sequence). As DNA, the CDR3 is TGCGCCAGCAGTGAGTCGCGTCGGTGGGACACTGAAGCTTTCTTT. This codes for CASSESRRWDTEAFF.